These T cell receptor beta chains were read from a single sample in a study of vaccination effects on CD4 cells after COVID-19. Their target antigens are unknown. Assay: immunoSEQ multiplex PCR; the TCRdb copy retains only in-frame clones and omits some. The sample yields some 60,000 clones, roughly 76% seen once. The input for sequencing was CD4+ T cells from PBMCs cultured with HCoV-NL63 spike peptides, taken before COVID-19 vaccination. The receptors come from a human donor who received a COVID-19 vaccine. Each CDR3 is given with its conserved first and last residue. D genes are given only for firm matches.

J	V	D	DNA	CDR3
TRBJ1-4	TRBV10-3	.	TGTGCCACCGCAGGGTACACTAATGAAAAACTGTTTTTT	CATAGYTNEKLFF
TRBJ1-2	TRBV20-1	TRBD1	TGCAGTGCTAGTTACAGGGGTCTTTCTAACTATGGCTACACCTTC	CSASYRGLSNYGYTF
TRBJ2-1	TRBV19	.	TGTGCCAGTAGTATACGGGCTAGCGTGGAGCAGTTCTTC	CASSIRASVEQFF
TRBJ2-1	TRBV18	.	TGTGCCAGCTCACCGGCAGGGGCCAATGAGCAGTTCTTC	CASSPAGANEQFF
TRBJ2-5	TRBV9	TRBD2	TGTGCCAGCAGCGTAGGTACGGGGGGGCCGCAGACCCAGTACTTC	CASSVGTGGPQTQYF
TRBJ2-1	TRBV9	TRBD2	TGTGCCAGCAGCGCCCGGGGGGGCGCTGATGAGCAGTTCTTC	CASSARGGADEQFF
TRBJ1-2	TRBV15	.	TGTGCCACCAGCAGAGATGAGAGCACAGGACGGAACCATGGCTACACCTTC	CATSRDESTGRNHGYTF
TRBJ1-4	TRBV30	TRBD1	TGTGCCTGGAGTTTTGGGACAGGGAGCGAAAAACTGTTTTTT	CAWSFGTGSEKLFF
TRBJ2-3	TRBV11-2	.	TGTGCCAGCAGCTTATTAGTGGGTAGCACAGATACGCAGTATTTT	CASSLLVGSTDTQYF
TRBJ2-2	TRBV6-5	.	TGTGCCAGCGCAACAGGGAGAGCGAACACCGGGGAGCTGTTTTTT	CASATGRANTGELFF
TRBJ2-3	TRBV5-1	TRBD1	TGCGCCAGCAGTCGGGGACAGATAGAGGGAGATACGCAGTATTTT	CASSRGQIEGDTQYF
TRBJ2-3	TRBV6-2/TRBV6-3	.	TGTGCCAGCAGTTCCGCCGGGACATACACAGATACGCAGTATTTT	CASSSAGTYTDTQYF
TRBJ1-4	TRBV6-5	TRBD1	TGTGCCAGCAGCCCGACAGGGGTTAGGAAACTGTTTTTT	CASSPTGVRKLFF
TRBJ2-2	TRBV18	TRBD1	TGTGCCAGCTCATTCGTACAGGGGGCGTTCACCGGGGAGCTGTTTTTT	CASSFVQGAFTGELFF
TRBJ2-3	TRBV24-1	.	TGTGCCACCAGTGGAGGGCTAGCGACTAGCACAGATACGCAGTATTTT	CATSGGLATSTDTQYF
TRBJ2-3	TRBV7-9	.	TGTGCCAGCAGCTTAGCGGGGGATGCAGATACGCAGTATTTT	CASSLAGDADTQYF
TRBJ2-1	TRBV19	.	TGTGCCAGTAGCCAATTTAGAAACAATGAGCAGTTCTTC	CASSQFRNNEQFF